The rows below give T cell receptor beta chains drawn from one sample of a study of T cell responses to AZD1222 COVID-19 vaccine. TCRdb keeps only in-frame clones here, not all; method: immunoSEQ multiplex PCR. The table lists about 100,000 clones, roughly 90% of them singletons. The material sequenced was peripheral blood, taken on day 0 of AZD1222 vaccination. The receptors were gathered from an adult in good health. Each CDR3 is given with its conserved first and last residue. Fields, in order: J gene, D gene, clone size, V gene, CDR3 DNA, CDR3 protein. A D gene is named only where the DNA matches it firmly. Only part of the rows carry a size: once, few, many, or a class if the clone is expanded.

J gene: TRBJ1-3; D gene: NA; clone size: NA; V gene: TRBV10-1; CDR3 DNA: TGCGCCAGCAGTGAGTCAGTCCACTCTGGAAACACCATATATTTT; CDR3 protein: CASSESVHSGNTIYF
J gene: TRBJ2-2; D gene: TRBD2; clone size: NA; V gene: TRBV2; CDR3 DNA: TGTGCCAGCAGTGTTATCGGACTAGCGGGGCTCGGGGAGCTGTTTTTT; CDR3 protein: CASSVIGLAGLGELFF
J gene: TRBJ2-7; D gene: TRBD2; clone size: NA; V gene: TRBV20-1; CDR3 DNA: TGCAGTGCTAGTCTGGGGGGGGAGCAGTACTTC; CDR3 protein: CSASLGGEQYF
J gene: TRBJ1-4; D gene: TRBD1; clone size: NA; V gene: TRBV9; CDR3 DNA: TGTGCCAGCAGCGTAGGGTTCACAGGGGGGGATGAAAAACTGTTTTTT; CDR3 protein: CASSVGFTGGDEKLFF
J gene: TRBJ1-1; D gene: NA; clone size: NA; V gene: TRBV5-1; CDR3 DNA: TGCGCCAGCAGCTCACAGATGAACACTGAAGCTTTCTTT; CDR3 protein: CASSSQMNTEAFF
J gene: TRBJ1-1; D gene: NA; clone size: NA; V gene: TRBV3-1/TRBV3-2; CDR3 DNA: TGTGCCAGCAGCCAAGGGGTGGGGTGGGGCACTGAAGCTTTCTTT; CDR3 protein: CASSQGVGWGTEAFF
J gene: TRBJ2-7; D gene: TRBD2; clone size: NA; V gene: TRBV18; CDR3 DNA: TGTGCCAGCTCTACTAGCGGGAGAGCCCTTGACGAGCAGTACTTC; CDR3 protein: CASSTSGRALDEQYF
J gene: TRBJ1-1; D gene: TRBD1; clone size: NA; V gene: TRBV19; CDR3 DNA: TGTGCCAGTAGTATTTGGACAGGGGCTAACACTGAAGCTTTCTTT; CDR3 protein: CASSIWTGANTEAFF
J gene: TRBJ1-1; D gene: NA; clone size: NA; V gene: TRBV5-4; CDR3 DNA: TGTGCCAGCAGCTTGGCCGGCAGGTCGAACACTGAAGCTTTCTTT; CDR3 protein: CASSLAGRSNTEAFF
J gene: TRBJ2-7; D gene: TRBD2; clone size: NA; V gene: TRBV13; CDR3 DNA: TGTGCCAGCAGCACGCGGACTAGCGGGAGGGCCCACGAGCAGTACTTC; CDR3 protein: CASSTRTSGRAHEQYF
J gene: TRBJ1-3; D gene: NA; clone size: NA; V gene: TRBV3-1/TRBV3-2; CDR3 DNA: TGTGCCAGCAGCCAAGATGCGGCAGGGACCACCATATATTTT; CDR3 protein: CASSQDAAGTTIYF
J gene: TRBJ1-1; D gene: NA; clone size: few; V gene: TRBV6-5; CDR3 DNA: TGTGCCAGCAAACGGAACACTGAAGCTTTCTTT; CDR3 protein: CASKRNTEAFF
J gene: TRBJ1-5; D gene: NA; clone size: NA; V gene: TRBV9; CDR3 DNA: TGTGCCAGCAGCGGGGGTTTCAATCAGCCCCAGCATTTT; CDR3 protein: CASSGGFNQPQHF
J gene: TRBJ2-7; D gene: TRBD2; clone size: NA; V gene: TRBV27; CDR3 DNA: TGTGCCAGCAGTTCCCGACTAGCGTCCTACGAGCAGTACTTC; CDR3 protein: CASSSRLASYEQYF
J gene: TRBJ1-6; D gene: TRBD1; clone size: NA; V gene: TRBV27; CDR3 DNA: TGTGCCAGCAGTTTGGTAGGACAGGATAATTCACCCCTCCACTTT; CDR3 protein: CASSLVGQDNSPLHF
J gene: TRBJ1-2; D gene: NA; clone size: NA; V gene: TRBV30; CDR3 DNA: TGTGCTAAAGACTCGGGGGATGGCTACACCTTC; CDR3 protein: CAKDSGDGYTF
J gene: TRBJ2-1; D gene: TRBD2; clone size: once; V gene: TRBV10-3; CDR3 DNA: TGTGCCATCAGTGGGACTAGCGGGAGTGGATCCTACAATGAGCAGTTCTTC; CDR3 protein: CAISGTSGSGSYNEQFF
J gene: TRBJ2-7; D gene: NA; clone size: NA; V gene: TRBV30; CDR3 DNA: TGTGCCTGGAACCGTAACGCCGCGGGTAACACCGAGCAGTACTTC; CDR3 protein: CAWNRNAAGNTEQYF